The 14 T cell receptor beta chains given below trace back to one sample, sequenced in a study of cytomegalovirus exposure and HLA in healthy donors. The PCR used 60 Vbeta and 13 Jbeta primers. The repertoire was sequenced with immunoSEQ multiplex PCR; TCRdb's copy has only in-frame clones and lacks some. Among around 190,000 clones listed, about 78% were seen once. Input material: PBMCs. The receptors come from a woman aged 25 to 39 in good health and CMV-seronegative.

The rearrangement uses TRBV5-8 and TRBJ1-2; D unresolved. Germline V gives CDR1 SGHTS, CDR2 YDEGEE. The CDR3 length is 14 residues. V was trimmed by 2 bases and J by 1 base, leaving 9 bases between them. The CDR3 nucleotides read TGTGCCAGCAGCTTTCACAGTCTTAACTATGGCTACACCTTC. It specifies CASSFHSLNYGYTF.

As for this clone: Other DNA sequences within the sample encode an identical CDR3. The chain has TRBV6-6 and TRBJ2-3; unclear D gene. The CDR3 covers 11 residues. V lost 6 bases and J lost 5, with 6 bases in between. From germline, CDR1 is MNHNY and CDR2 SVGAGI (reference sequence). The CDR3 bases are TGTGCCAGCAGCCCCCGAGATACGCAGTATTTT. Translating it yields CASSPRDTQYF.

The chain is built from TRBV6-1 and TRBJ2-1; weak D call: TRBD1 (6 bases). Germline assignment: CDR1 MNHNS and CDR2 SASEGT. This CDR3 has 12 amino acids. Trimming pared 7 bases from V and 7 bases from J, leaving 11 bases between. The CDR3 bases are TGTGCCAGCACCGACAGGTCAAATGAGCAGTTCTTC. As protein: CASTDRSNEQFF.

The gene calls are TRBV6-1 and TRBJ1-1, with D perhaps matching TRBD1 (5 bases). Germline V gene lookup returns CDR1 MNHNS and CDR2 SASEGT. This CDR3 spans 13 amino acids. V was pared by 9 bases and J by 4 bases, with 15 bases between. In DNA, the CDR3 is TGTGCCAGTACAAACCGGGGGTTCACTGAAGCTTTCTTT. Amino acids: CASTNRGFTEAFF.

V and J are TRBV7-9 and TRBJ2-5, with 8 bases lining up with TRBD2. Looked up from germline, CDR1 is SEHNR and CDR2 is FQNEAQ (reference sequence). The CDR3 is 16 residues long. The trim removed 2 bases at V and 4 bases at J, leaving 9 bases unmatched. CDR3 nucleotide sequence: TGTGCCAGCAGCTTACTGGCGGGGGGTCCGGGAGAGACCCAGTACTTC. Amino acid sequence: CASSLLAGGPGETQYF. Filled out from reference TRBV7-9 and TRBJ2-5, the complete variable domain reads DTGVSQNPRHKITKRGQNVTFRCDPISEHNRLYWYRQTLGQGPEFLTYFQNEAQLEKSRLLSDRFSAERPKGSFSTLEIQRTEQGDSAMYLCASSLLAGGPGETQYFGPGTRLLVL.

V is TRBV5-1 and J is TRBJ1-2, with TRBD1 matching over 11 bases. Trimming at V came to 2 bases and at J to 7 bases, leaving 4 bases not matched to a gene. Looked up from germline, CDR1 is SGHRS and CDR2 is YFSETQ. This CDR3 is 14 amino acids long. The CDR3: CASSFGQGASGYTF. For the CDR3, the DNA is TGCGCCAGCAGCTTCGGACAGGGGGCCTCTGGCTACACCTTC.

The CDR3 DNA sequence: TGTGCCAGCAGTTTTGACAGTTCGGGTGGCTACACCTTC. Translated, it gives CASSFDSSGGYTF. The rearrangement joins TRBV7-9 to TRBJ1-2, with D possibly matching TRBD1 (5 bases). Trimming took off 6 bases at V and 7 bases at J, with 15 bases between the two ends. CDR1 is SEHNR, CDR2 FQNEAQ, per germline (reference sequence). The CDR3 covers 13 residues.

This clone was recorded only once. The rearrangement links TRBV30 to TRBJ1-5; TRBD1 might be the D (6 bases). Germline V lookup: CDR1 GTSNPN, CDR2 SVGIG (reference sequence). This CDR3 has 14 amino acids. V was shortened by 0 bases and J by 6 bases, with 12 bases between the two germline ends. This chain's CDR3 is CAWSVGGGGQPQHF. The CDR3 DNA reads as TGTGCCTGGAGTGTGGGCGGGGGCGGTCAGCCCCAGCATTTT. The complete variable domain, with remaining parts taken from reference TRBV30 and TRBJ1-5, reads SQTIHQWPATLVQPVGSPLSLECTVEGTSNPNLYWYRQAAGRGLQLLFYSVGIGQISSEVPQNLSASRPQDRQFILSSKKLLLSDSGFYLCAWSVGGGGQPQHFGDGTRLSIL.

The chain employs TRBV19 and TRBJ1-1; D is possibly TRBD1 (5 bases). Trimming removed 3 bases at V and 11 bases at J, with 13 bases between. The CDR3 consists of 12 residues. Looked up from germline, CDR1 is LNHDA and CDR2 is SQIVND (reference sequence). The CDR3 DNA reads as TGTGCCAGTAGTATCCTGCAGGGTGGCGCTTTCTTT. As protein: CASSILQGGAFF.

The V and J genes are TRBV27 and TRBJ1-1; D uncertain. The CDR3 sequence is 14 residues long. V was clipped by 1 base and J by 4 bases, with 10 bases between them. The germline V gene encodes CDR1 MNHEY and CDR2 SMNVEV (reference sequence). For the CDR3, the DNA is TGTGCCAGCAGTTTATTAGGAGAACCCACTGAAGCTTTCTTT. This translates into CASSLLGEPTEAFF.

The CDR3 reads CASSPGRVNEKLFF. The CDR3 DNA sequence: TGTGCCAGCAGCCCGGGGAGGGTAAACGAAAAACTGTTTTTT. The rearrangement uses TRBV5-4 and TRBJ1-4; the D is unclear. V was clipped by 4 bases and J by 8 bases, with 15 bases between them. Germline assignment: CDR1 SGHNT and CDR2 YYREEE (reference sequence). The CDR3 extends over 14 amino acids.

The chain carries TRBV19 and TRBJ1-4; 9 bases map to TRBD1. The germline CDR1 and CDR2 sequences are LNHDA and SQIVND (reference sequence). This CDR3 has 16 amino acids. The V gene end was trimmed by 6 bases and the J gene end by 7 bases; junction bases not matched to a gene: 12. The CDR3 here is CASRNPPGQGGEKLFF. The CDR3, as DNA: TGTGCCAGTAGAAACCCTCCGGGACAGGGTGGTGAAAAACTGTTTTTT.

V is TRBV15 and J is TRBJ1-3, with 9 nucleotides matching TRBD1. Germline values: CDR1 LNHNV, CDR2 YYDKDF (reference sequence). Losses at the gene ends were 4 bases for V and 0 bases for J; bases not matched to a gene: 4. CDR3 length: 16 residues. CDR3 nucleotide sequence: TGTGCCACCAGCATTGGGACAGGGACCTCTGGAAACACCATATATTTT. Its protein product is CATSIGTGTSGNTIYF.

This chain joins TRBV15 and TRBJ2-3; tentative D call: TRBD2 (6 bases). CDR3 length: 15 amino acids. V lost 9 bases to trimming and J lost 3 bases, with 19 bases between them. The germline CDR1 and CDR2 sequences are LNHNV and YYDKDF (reference sequence). CDR3 in DNA: TGTGCCACTTCGTCATCGACTAGGGGTACAGATACGCAGTATTTT. Protein: CATSSSTRGTDTQYF. Together with reference TRBV15 and TRBJ2-3, the CDR3 gives the full variable domain: DAMVIQNPRYQVTQFGKPVTLSCSQTLNHNVMYWYQQKSSQAPKLLFHYYDKDFNNEADTPDNFQSRRPNTSFCFLDIRSPGLGDTAMYLCATSSSTRGTDTQYFGPGTRLTVL.